The 28 T cell receptor beta chains listed next were all sequenced from one sample in a study of blood T cell repertoires in COVID-19. This table comes from immunoSEQ multiplex PCR, and its TCRdb copy is limited to in-frame clones, with some not included. The sample records hundreds of thousands of clones, about 88% being singletons. The sample consisted of PBMCs or T cells enriched from blood (not recorded which). These TCRs come from a woman aged 18-29 years who had been exposed to COVID-19.

V gene TRBV9 combines with J gene TRBJ2-5, with a weak D call TRBD2 (6 bases). Trimming stripped 2 bases from V and 1 base from J, with 9 bases between. Germline CDR1 reads SGDLS; CDR2 reads YYNGEE. This CDR3 is 14 amino acids long. The CDR3 DNA reads TGTGCCAGCAGCGTGGCGGGGAGCCAAGAGACCCAGTACTTC. It encodes CASSVAGSQETQYF.

The chain recombines TRBV7-9 with TRBJ1-1; 7 positions agree with TRBD1. Trimming took 4 bases from V and 0 from J; bases not matched to a gene: 5. Germline CDR1 is SEHNR and CDR2 is FQNEAQ (reference sequence). The CDR3 runs 15 residues. The CDR3 nucleotides read TGTGCCAGCAGCTACCGACAGGGTTTGAACACTGAAGCTTTCTTT. It is translated as CASSYRQGLNTEAFF.

This rearrangement joins TRBV28 to TRBJ2-5; 9 nucleotides match TRBD1. V gave up 7 bases and J gave up 4 bases; unmatched junction bases: 10. The CDR3 covers 15 residues. Germline CDR1 reads MDHEN; CDR2 reads SYDVKM. Here the CDR3 DNA reads TGTGCCAGCAAATTGGTGGGGACAGGGCCAGAGACCCAGTACTTC. Translating it yields CASKLVGTGPETQYF.

There are a few counts of this clone. This chain links TRBV29-1 with TRBJ1-1; D is unclear. The CDR3 runs to 11 residues. Per germline, CDR1 SQVTM and CDR2 ANQGSEA. Deletions cut 5 bases from V and 0 bases from J, with 4 bases between. The CDR3 region has the DNA TGCAGCGTTTCTCTGAACACTGAAGCTTTCTTT. Its translation is CSVSLNTEAFF.

The chain links TRBV5-6 to TRBJ2-3; D gene ambiguous. Trimming took off 0 bases at V and 2 bases at J, with 10 bases between the two ends. Germline assignment: CDR1 SGHDT and CDR2 YYEEEE. CDR3 length: 15 amino acids. The CDR3 loop is CASSLGSLYTDTQYF. DNA for the CDR3: TGTGCCAGCAGCTTGGGCAGTCTTTACACAGATACGCAGTATTTT.

V gene TRBV28 combines with J gene TRBJ1-1; tentatively, D is TRBD1 (6 bases). This CDR3 contains 13 residues. CDR1 is MDHEN and CDR2 is SYDVKM in the germline V gene. The V end was cut by 8 bases, the J end by 5 bases, with 15 bases between. This CDR3 is CASGTGIYTEAFF. The CDR3 coding sequence is TGTGCCAGCGGAACAGGGATTTATACTGAAGCTTTCTTT.

The rearrangement uses TRBV3-1 (or the pseudogene TRBV3-2) and TRBJ2-3, with 9 bases that match TRBD1. This CDR3 has 15 amino acids. The J segment lost 6 bases and the V segment lost 6 bases, leaving 10 bases of the junction unmatched. The germline V gene encodes CDR1 LGHDT and CDR2 YNNKEL (reference sequence). In nucleotides, the CDR3 is TGTGCCAGCAGGTCTCGGGACAGGGTTGCGGATACGCAGTATTTT. Its protein product is CASRSRDRVADTQYF.

The chain recombines TRBV19 with TRBJ1-6; TRBD1 is a possible D gene (5 bases). Germline CDR1 and CDR2: LNHDA and SQIVND (reference sequence). With 7 bases removed from V and 3 bases from J, the gap between germline ends came to 10 bases. CDR3 length: 14 amino acids. This chain's CDR3 is CASMGGNYNSPLHF. In nucleotides, the CDR3 is TGTGCCAGTATGGGGGGAAACTATAATTCACCCCTCCACTTT.

A few counts support this clone. The rearrangement uses TRBV27 and TRBJ2-7; TRBD1 is a possible D gene (5 bases). V lost 7 bases to trimming and J lost 0 bases, with 13 bases between them. Germline assignment: CDR1 MNHEY and CDR2 SMNVEV (reference sequence). CDR3 length: 14 amino acids. The CDR3 region has the DNA TGTGCCAGCAAGCAGGGCCAGGGCTCCTACGAGCAGTACTTC. Its protein product is CASKQGQGSYEQYF.

The V gene is TRBV4-1, the J gene TRBJ1-1; D unclear. V shed 5 bases and J shed 1 base, with 23 bases lying between them. The CDR3 has 18 amino acids. Germline lookup yields CDR1 MGHRA and CDR2 YSYEKL. CDR3 bases: TGCGCCAGCAGCAAAGCGCATGATTTAATTGGGAGGAACACTGAAGCTTTCTTT. It yields the protein CASSKAHDLIGRNTEAFF.

The V gene is TRBV29-1, the J gene TRBJ1-1; the match to TRBD1 covers 11 bases. CDR1 is SQVTM and CDR2 is ANQGSEA in the germline V gene. The ends lost 4 bases at V and 5 bases at J; junction bases unmatched: 3. The CDR3 is 13 residues long. CDR3 sequence reads: CSVAGTGGTEAFF. Here the CDR3 DNA reads TGCAGCGTTGCCGGGACAGGGGGAACTGAAGCTTTCTTT.

This chain joins TRBV7-9 and TRBJ2-7, with 10 bases matching TRBD1. CDR3 length: 16 residues. Germline V CDR1 and CDR2: SEHNR, FQNEAQ (reference sequence). With V trimmed by 5 bases and J by 5 bases, 12 bases remained unmatched. The chain's CDR3 is CASSTGQGGLVHEQYF. The CDR3 DNA reads TGTGCCAGCAGCACCGGACAGGGGGGACTAGTCCACGAGCAGTACTTC.

The chain links TRBV28 to TRBJ1-1; TRBD1 might be the D (6 bases). Germline V gene sequence: CDR1 MDHEN, CDR2 SYDVKM. This CDR3 contains 16 residues. V shed 2 bases and J shed 0 bases, with 13 bases lying between them. CDR3 residues: CASSLEGGEVNTEAFF. DNA for the CDR3: TGTGCCAGCAGTTTAGAGGGGGGGGAAGTGAACACTGAAGCTTTCTTT.

This clone was recorded at least ten times. The chain couples TRBV7-2 to TRBJ2-3; 7 bases fit TRBD2. Unmatched junction bases numbered 3, after V lost 2 bases and J lost 1 base. Germline values: CDR1 SGHTA, CDR2 FQGNSA. CDR3 length: 15 amino acids. The CDR3 region is CASSLRSGGTDTQYF. The CDR3 DNA follows: TGTGCCAGCAGCTTAAGGAGCGGGGGCACAGATACGCAGTATTTT.

This clone was observed a single time. V and J are TRBV6-6 and TRBJ2-2, with 9 bases matching TRBD2. This CDR3 comprises 15 residues. V lost 2 bases and J lost 3; bases outside the gene matches: 1. CDR1 MNHNY and CDR2 SVGAGI come from the germline V gene (reference sequence). The CDR3: CASSYTSGYTGELFF. The CDR3 DNA reads TGTGCCAGCAGTTACACTAGCGGGTACACCGGGGAGCTGTTTTTT.

The table lists this clone with a count of one. The chain carries TRBV5-4 and TRBJ2-5; 9 bases match TRBD2. With 5 bases clipped from V and 4 bases from J, the junction kept 12 bases outside the gene matches. The CDR3 is made up of 16 amino acids. The germline V gene encodes CDR1 SGHNT and CDR2 YYREEE (reference sequence). The CDR3 DNA reads as TGTGCCAGCAGACCGGGACTAGCTGAAAGGGGAGAGACCCAGTACTTC. It codes for CASRPGLAERGETQYF. Variable domain in full (rest from reference TRBV5-4 and TRBJ2-5): ETGVTQSPTHLIKTRGQQVTLRCSSQSGHNTVSWYQQALGQGPQFIFQYYREEENGRGNFPPRFSGLQFPNYSSELNVNALELDDSALYLCASRPGLAERGETQYFGPGTRLLVL.

In its sample, this clone was seen once. The chain recombines TRBV19 with TRBJ1-5; D remains ambiguous. CDR1 LNHDA and CDR2 SQIVND come from the germline V gene (reference sequence). CDR3 size: 15 residues. Between the trimmed V and J ends, which lost 3 bases and 2 bases, there was a span of 11 bases. The CDR3 bases are TGTGCCAGTAGTATTGAGGCGTTAGGCAATCAGCCCCAGCATTTT. Its protein is CASSIEALGNQPQHF.

The count of this clone is one. This chain uses TRBV20-1 with TRBJ2-5; 9 bases match TRBD2. The CDR3 has 15 amino acids. The V gene end was trimmed by 3 bases and the J gene end by 2 bases; junction bases not matched to a gene: 7. Looked up from germline, CDR1 is DFQATT and CDR2 is SNEGSKA (reference sequence). The CDR3 nucleotides read TGCAGTGCTAGTCTAGCGGGGCCAATGCAAGAGACCCAGTACTTC. Translation gives CSASLAGPMQETQYF.

V gene TRBV6-5 combines with J gene TRBJ2-3, with 8 bases lining up with TRBD2. V lost 6 bases and J lost 2; bases outside the gene matches: 4. This CDR3 is 14 amino acids long. Germline lookup yields CDR1 MNHEY and CDR2 SVGAGI. The CDR3 loop reads CASRWREATDTQYF. The CDR3 DNA is TGTGCCAGCAGGTGGCGGGAGGCCACAGATACGCAGTATTTT.

This clone appeared a single time. V is TRBV4-2 and J is TRBJ2-7; unclear D gene. CDR3 size: 15 residues. The V gene lost 0 bases and the J gene lost 5 bases, with 14 bases spanning the gap. Germline CDR1 reads LGHNA; CDR2 reads YNFKEQ. The CDR3 sequence is CASSQDHGGSDEQYF. The CDR3 DNA is TGTGCCAGCAGCCAAGATCATGGTGGTTCGGACGAGCAGTACTTC.

The chain joins TRBV15 to TRBJ2-7; D is ambiguous. CDR1 LNHNV and CDR2 YYDKDF come from the germline V gene (reference sequence). Trimming pared 1 base from V and 2 bases from J, leaving 6 bases between. The CDR3 loop spans 13 amino acids. This CDR3 reads CATSRVLAYEQYF. The CDR3 DNA is TGTGCCACCAGCAGAGTCTTAGCCTACGAGCAGTACTTC.

The gene calls are TRBV27 and TRBJ2-5; 15 positions agree with TRBD2. Germline V gene sequence: CDR1 MNHEY, CDR2 SMNVEV (reference sequence). There are 17 residues in the CDR3. V shed 3 bases, J shed 5 bases, and the junction held 7 bases outside the gene matches. CDR3 sequence (DNA): TGTGCCAGCAGTTTGGGACTAGCGGGAGGCTTATGGGAGACCCAGTACTTC. This sequence encodes CASSLGLAGGLWETQYF.

V gene TRBV18 combines with J gene TRBJ1-1, with a possible D match to TRBD1 (5 bases). CDR1 is KGHSH, CDR2 LQKENI, per germline. V lost 3 bases and J lost 1, with 21 bases in between. The CDR3 has 18 amino acids. Written as DNA, the CDR3 is TGTGCCAGCTCACCTATGGGGGTTGGAGGGCTAACGAACACTGAAGCTTTCTTT. Protein sequence: CASSPMGVGGLTNTEAFF.

The genes are TRBV7-2 and TRBJ2-7; 14 bases line up with TRBD2. There are 16 residues in the CDR3. CDR1 and CDR2 (germline): SGHTA, FQGNSA. The ends lost 4 bases at V and 3 bases at J; junction bases unmatched: 5. In DNA form, the CDR3 reads TGTGCCAGCAGCTCGGGACTAGCGGGAGCCCTCTACGAGCAGTACTTC. Residues: CASSSGLAGALYEQYF.

The chain employs TRBV5-1 and TRBJ2-7, with TRBD1 as a possible D gene (5 bases). CDR3 size: 13 residues. In germline, CDR1 is SGHRS, CDR2 YFSETQ. Trimming cost V 0 bases and J 3 bases, with 7 bases left between them. The CDR3 protein is CASSLDRIYEQYF. CDR3 in DNA: TGCGCCAGCAGCTTGGACAGGATCTACGAGCAGTACTTC.

J is TRBJ2-2 and V is TRBV9; TRBD2 agrees at 12 bases. The trim removed 4 bases at V and 4 bases at J, leaving 14 bases unmatched. CDR3 length: 19 amino acids. The germline V gene has CDR1 SGDLS and CDR2 YYNGEE. The CDR3 DNA is TGTGCCAGCAGCACACAAAGGGCTAGCGGGAGGGCCGGCACCGGGGAGCTGTTTTTT. Translating gives CASSTQRASGRAGTGELFF.

The chain has TRBV3-1 (or the pseudogene TRBV3-2) and TRBJ2-4; 13 bases match TRBD2. The V and J ends lost 9 bases and 0 bases, in that order; junction bases with no gene match: 8. From germline, CDR1 is LGHDT and CDR2 YNNKEL (reference sequence). The CDR3 spans 17 residues. The CDR3 sequence: CASTSGRARGAKNIQYF. The CDR3 DNA sequence: TGTGCCAGTACTAGCGGGAGGGCTCGGGGAGCCAAAAACATTCAGTACTTC.

This sequence joins TRBV3-1 (or the pseudogene TRBV3-2) and TRBJ2-7, with TRBD1 identical over 9 bases. The CDR3 length is 15 residues. With V trimmed by 1 base and J by 6 bases, 7 bases remained unmatched. CDR1 LGHDT and CDR2 YNNKEL come from the germline V gene (reference sequence). The CDR3 here is CASSQVATGGTEQYF. CDR3 DNA sequence: TGTGCCAGCAGCCAAGTCGCGACAGGGGGGACCGAGCAGTACTTC.